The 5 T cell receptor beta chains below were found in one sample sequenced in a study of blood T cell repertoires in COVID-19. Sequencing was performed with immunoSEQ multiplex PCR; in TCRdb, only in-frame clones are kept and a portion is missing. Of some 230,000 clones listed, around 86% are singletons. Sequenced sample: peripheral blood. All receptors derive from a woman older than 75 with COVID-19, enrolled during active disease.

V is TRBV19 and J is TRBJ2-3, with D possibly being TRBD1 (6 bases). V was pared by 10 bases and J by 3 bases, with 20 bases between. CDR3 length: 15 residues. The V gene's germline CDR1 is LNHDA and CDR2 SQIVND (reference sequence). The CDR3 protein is CATTVGAMFTDTQYF. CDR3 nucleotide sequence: TGTGCCACCACCGTGGGGGCGATGTTTACAGATACGCAGTATTTT.

CDR3 DNA sequence: TGTGCCAGCAGCCAAGAATCTAGCAGCCTAAACACCGGGGAGCTGTTTTTT. This translates into CASSQESSSLNTGELFF. This rearrangement joins TRBV3-1 (or the pseudogene TRBV3-2) to TRBJ2-2; possible D gene TRBD2, 5 bases. CDR1 and CDR2 (germline): LGHDT, YNNKEL (reference sequence). The CDR3 is 17 amino acids. The V gene lost 0 bases and the J gene lost 2 bases, with 13 bases spanning the gap.

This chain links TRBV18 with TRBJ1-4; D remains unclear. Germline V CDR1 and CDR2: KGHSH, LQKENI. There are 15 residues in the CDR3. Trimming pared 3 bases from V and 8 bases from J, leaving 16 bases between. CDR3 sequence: CASSPYSPGSEKLFF. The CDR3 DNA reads TGTGCCAGCTCACCTTACAGCCCCGGGAGCGAAAAACTGTTTTTT.

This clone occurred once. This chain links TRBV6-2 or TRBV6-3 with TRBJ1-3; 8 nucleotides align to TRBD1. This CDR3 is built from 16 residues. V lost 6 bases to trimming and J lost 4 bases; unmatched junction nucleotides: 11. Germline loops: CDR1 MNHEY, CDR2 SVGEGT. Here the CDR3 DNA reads TGTGCCAGCAGCCCGACGGGACAGGCATTCGGAAACACCATATATTTT. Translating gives CASSPTGQAFGNTIYF.

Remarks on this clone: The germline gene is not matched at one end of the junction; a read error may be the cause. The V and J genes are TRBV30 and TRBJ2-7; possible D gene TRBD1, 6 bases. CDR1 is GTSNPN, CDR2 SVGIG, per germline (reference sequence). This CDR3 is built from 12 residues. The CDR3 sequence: CAWSPLGNRAHF. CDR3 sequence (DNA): TGTGCCTGGAGCCCCCTCGGGAACAGGGCCCACTTC.